This T cell receptor beta chain was found in a study of OX40 agonist ivuxolimab in advanced cancers. About the study as a whole: Ivuxolimab was an agonistic, fully human IgG2 monoclonal antibody directed against OX40 (CD134), a costimulatory receptor. Intravenous ivuxolimab was administered to patients every 2 weeks at six dose levels: 0.01, 0.1, 0.3, 1.5, 3 and 10 mg/kg. Among the 50 to 55 dose-escalation patients, around 19 had hepatocellular carcinoma, roughly 15 melanoma, 9 renal cell carcinoma and 9 head and neck cancer. In the dose-escalation cohort, 75% to 85% of patients were male, and the mean age was 60 years with a range of about 20 to 80. Patients were allowed to have had prior anti-PD-1, anti-PD-L1 or anti-CTLA-4 therapy, and around 40% of the dose-escalation patients had previously received checkpoint inhibitors. Partial responses occurred in three dose-escalation patients, of whom one had hepatocellular carcinoma and two had cutaneous melanoma. Peripheral TCRbeta sequencing was intended to test whether TCR sequence diversity was altered and clonal T-cell expansion was caused by ivuxolimab. The paper covers the monotherapy dose-escalation part of the phase I ivuxolimab trial, which included N of about 56 patients. Results the study describes overall, beyond this receptor: Low levels of normalized T-cell clonal expansion were also seen in some patients who did not respond. On average, CD8+ T cells showed more expanded clones than CD4+ T cells after ivuxolimab. Partial responders in the 0.1-3.0 mg/kg groups had among the lowest normalized peripheral clonal expansion, especially among CD8+ T cells. Clonal expansion of both CD4+ and CD8+ blood T cells was observed from baseline to week 6 at doses 0.1 to 3.0 mg/kg. Antigen specificity was not determined for the clonally expanded peripheral T cells.

As to this clone: Its antigen remains unidentified. No quality values exist for individual bases; no much larger clone is one base distant.

The CDR3 covers 12 residues, taking in both the cysteine and the phenylalanine. The entry retains the CDR3 DNA only, 36 bases that are in frame from base 1. Trimming takes 4 bases from V and 1 base from J, and the germline ends sit 4 bases apart. The germline V gene gives CDR1 as ENHRY and CDR2 as SYGVKD. For sequencing of the TCRbeta CDR3 region, genomic DNA was extracted from the sorted cells. The immunoSEQ Assay was used for sequencing of TCRbeta CDR3 regions. TCRdb took over this immuneACCESS table, retaining in-frame rearrangements with V and J assigned. Such tables are incomplete; in checked studies, under half of the missing clones stem from an unresolved V gene, and the remainder is unexplained. The table for this sample lists roughly 48,000 clones; around 90% of them were counted only once. Less than 60% of the sample belongs to the ten largest clones. Patients with a history of autoimmune disease or receiving systemic immunosuppression were excluded from the trial. Peripheral blood for TCR sequencing was collected from all dose cohorts at baseline, on cycle 4 day 1, and on cycle 7 day 1. Samples were obtained from an open-label, multicenter, first-in-human phase I dose-escalation trial of ivuxolimab. The trial enrolled adults with locally advanced or metastatic head and neck squamous cell, hepatocellular, melanoma or renal cell carcinoma. Before TCR sequencing, CD4+ T cells and CD8+ T cells were sorted from peripheral blood as separate populations.

Sequenced here: CD4+ or CD8+ T cells sorted from blood, sampled in a trial of the OX40 agonist ivuxolimab. Recombination linked TRBV10-3 to TRBJ1-1, with no reliable assignment of the D segment. The TCR comes from an adult with an advanced solid tumor such as melanoma, head and neck, liver or kidney cancer. The CDR3 protein: CAISAANTEAFF. The DNA is TGTGCCATCAGTGCCGCGAACACTGAAGCTTTCTTT.